This T cell receptor (beta chain) was profiled in a study of T cells in tuberculosis. On the study more broadly: This South African cohort compared adolescents with or without latent tuberculosis against adults with active tuberculosis.

This clone has just one count. Antigen unknown. Profiled with immunoSEQ multiplex PCR; TCRdb holds only in-frame clones, not every one. This table holds around 38,000 clones, about 95% found once. The junction had 12 bases not matched to a gene; V was cut back by 6 bases and J by 3 bases. The V gene's germline CDR1 is KGHSH and CDR2 LQKENI. The CDR3 length is 17 residues. At study entry, adolescents had tuberculin skin tests and IGRA screening. The study, taken as a whole, reports: Using the GMM-specific repertoire gave approximately 89% accuracy versus about 70% with motifs. GMM-specific TCRs were nearer to active tuberculosis alpha repertoires, suggesting expansion.

The chain has TRBV18 and TRBJ2-1; 9 bases align to TRBD2. The specimen was PBMCs. The sequence derives from a donor between 10 and 35 years old with latent tuberculosis or without tuberculosis infection. In DNA form, the CDR3 reads TGTGCCAGCTCGCCCTGGCCGGGCGGGGGGGACTACAATGAGCAGTTCTTC. This translates into CASSPWPGGGDYNEQFF.